A single sample is the source of the 20 T cell receptor beta chains below, sequenced in a study of molecular identifiers for immune sequencing clone quantification. TCRdb passed the PCR reads through MiXCR, listing each CDR3 protein once. The sample gives some 590,000 distinct CDR3 sequences, roughly 23% of which show up once; about 0.84% is in the top ten. The sequenced sample consisted of naive CD8+ T cells from blood, with Jurkat cell RNA spiked in. Subset meaning: FACS-sorted CD8+CD4-CCR7+CD45RA+ naive T cells. These receptors were collected from a human donor in good health. Some libraries in this study had Jurkat cell RNA spiked in.

With regard to this clonotype: This may be a read error: a much more frequent sequence differs by one nucleotide. The CDR3 loop reads CASSPTRQGTVDTQYF. The CDR3 bases are TGTGCCAGCAGCCCAACCAGACAGGGGACTGTGGATACGCAGTATTTT. The chain carries TRBV7-9 and TRBJ2-3; 8 bases are shared with TRBD1. The V and J ends lost 5 bases and 6 bases, in that order; junction bases with no gene match: 13. Germline-derived CDR1 and CDR2 are SEHNR and FQNEAQ (reference sequence). The CDR3 covers 16 residues.

This clonotype appeared a few times. The chain recombines TRBV4-1 with TRBJ2-7; unclear D gene. Germline V gene sequence: CDR1 MGHRA, CDR2 YSYEKL. The CDR3 totals 14 residues. V lost 5 bases and J 3 bases, leaving 14 bases between the germline ends. The CDR3 loop reads CASSYAGSHYEQYF. The CDR3 DNA sequence: TGCGCCAGCAGCTACGCCGGGTCCCACTACGAGCAGTACTTC.

This clonotype came up once. The rearrangement joins TRBV30 to TRBJ2-7; D possibly matches TRBD1 or TRBD2 (5 bases each). Trimming took off 0 bases at V and 7 bases at J, with 13 bases between the two ends. There are 13 residues in the CDR3. Germline lookup yields CDR1 GTSNPN and CDR2 SVGIG (reference sequence). The CDR3 DNA reads as TGTGCCTGGAGTGTGGGACCCACGGAGGAGCAGTACTTC. Translated: CAWSVGPTEEQYF.

In its sample, this clonotype was seen a few times. This sequence joins TRBV29-1 and TRBJ2-1, with 10 nucleotides matching TRBD2. Trimming at V came to 6 bases and at J to 7 bases, leaving 12 bases not matched to a gene. CDR3 size: 15 residues. The germline V gene encodes CDR1 SQVTM and CDR2 ANQGSEA. CDR3 coding DNA: TGCAGCGTGCAACCCGCTAGCGGGAGTAAGAATGAGCAGTTCTTC. The encoded protein is CSVQPASGSKNEQFF.

This clonotype was detected a few times. This rearrangement joins TRBV11-2 to TRBJ2-5; no clear D gene. Germline CDR1 is SGHAT and CDR2 is FQNNGV. This CDR3 contains 14 residues. V lost 0 bases, J lost 3 bases, and 8 bases lay in between. This CDR3 is CASSLDLVEETQYF. The CDR3 DNA sequence: TGTGCCAGCAGCTTAGATCTAGTCGAAGAGACCCAGTACTTC.

As to this clonotype: A much larger clone differs by one base, so this may be a read error. This sequence joins TRBV11-2 and TRBJ2-6; D is perhaps TRBD1 (5 bases). Germline values: CDR1 SGHAT, CDR2 FQNNGV. This CDR3 is 18 amino acids long. CDR3: CASSPWVVSNSGANILTF. The CDR3 nucleotides are TGTGCCAGCAGCCCCTGGGTCGTTTCGAACTCTGGGGCCAACATCCTGACTTTC.

The genes are TRBV4-3 and TRBJ1-4, with D unclear. Trimming shortened V by 0 bases and J by 4 bases, and 12 bases separated the two germline ends. This CDR3 spans 16 amino acids. Germline assignment: CDR1 LGHNA and CDR2 YSLEER. In nucleotides, the CDR3 is TGCGCCAGCAGCCAAGATCCTCGAGGACTTAATGAAAAACTGTTTTTT. Protein product: CASSQDPRGLNEKLFF.

About this clonotype itself: At one boundary the junction diverges from the germline segment, which might be a read error. The chain uses TRBV12-3 or TRBV12-4 and TRBJ2-3; D possibly corresponds to TRBD2 (6 bases). This CDR3 has 13 amino acids. Here the CDR3 reads CVSSPGGTDTQYF. CDR3 DNA sequence: TGTGTCAGCAGTCCGGGAGGCACAGATACGCAGTATTTT.

On this clonotype itself: A read error may account for a junction end that differs from germline. The chain links TRBV18 to TRBJ2-1, with D unclear. Germline CDR1 KGHSH, CDR2 LQKENI. The length of the CDR3 is 12 residues. CDR3 nucleotide sequence: TGTGCCAGCTCACCACCGGGTCCAATCATCCTCTTC. It is translated as CASSPPGPIILF.

This clonotype was recorded many times. The V call is TRBV6-2 or TRBV6-3, the J call TRBJ1-1; maybe TRBD1 (5 bases). CDR1 is MNHEY, CDR2 SVGEGT, per germline. With 7 bases removed from V and 3 bases from J, the gap between germline ends came to 21 bases. The CDR3 is 16 amino acids. CDR3 region: CASKPHRGAGDTEAFF. CDR3 coding DNA: TGTGCCAGCAAACCCCACCGGGGCGCGGGGGACACTGAAGCTTTCTTT.

Comments on this clonotype: A much bigger clone sits one base away, suggesting this may be a read error. This likely comes from a read error, as the CDR3 has no conserved phenylalanine or tryptophan at its end. This chain joins TRBV27 and TRBJ1-5; D perhaps matches TRBD1 (6 bases). CDR1 is MNHEY, CDR2 SMNVEV, per germline (reference sequence). This CDR3 spans 14 amino acids. Trimming took 5 bases from V and 7 from J, leaving 15 bases between them. The CDR3 region has the DNA TGTGCCAGCAGTCCGACAGGTCTTGGGCAGCCCCAGCATCTT. Protein product: CASSPTGLGQPQHL.

This clonotype was seen only a few times. The chain carries TRBV13 and TRBJ2-5; 8 bases map to TRBD1. V shed 4 bases, J shed 2 bases, and the junction held 15 bases outside the gene matches. Per germline, CDR1 PRHDT and CDR2 FYEKMQ (reference sequence). The CDR3 totals 18 residues. Here the CDR3 reads CASSSSNLDRGHQETQYF. In DNA form, the CDR3 reads TGTGCCAGCAGCTCCTCCAATCTCGACAGGGGACATCAAGAGACCCAGTACTTC. The whole variable domain, remainder taken from reference TRBV13 and TRBJ2-5, is AAGVIQSPRHLIKEKRETATLKCYPIPRHDTVYWYQQGPGQDPQFLISFYEKMQSDKGSIPDRFSAQQFSDYHSELNMSSLELGDSALYFCASSSSNLDRGHQETQYFGPGTRLLVL.

As to this clonotype: It is likely a read error, because the conserved phenylalanine at the end of the CDR3 is missing. J is TRBJ2-1 and V is TRBV6-2 or TRBV6-3, with D possibly TRBD1 on 6 matching bases. The V end lost 6 bases, the J end lost 2 bases, and 14 bases lay between the germline ends. Germline V CDR1 and CDR2: MNHEY, SVGEGT. The CDR3 totals 15 residues. The CDR3 bases are TGTGCCAGCAGACAGGGTCCCAAAACCTACAATGAGCAGTTCATC. Translation: CASRQGPKTYNEQFI.

Many counts were recorded for this clonotype. The V gene is TRBV14, the J gene TRBJ1-2, with D unresolved. The CDR3 covers 12 residues. Germline V gene sequence: CDR1 SGHDN, CDR2 FVKESK. Trimming pared 1 base from V and 4 bases from J, leaving 4 bases between. DNA for the CDR3: TGTGCCAGCAGCCAAGGTATCTATGGCTACACCTTC. Translated, it gives CASSQGIYGYTF.

This chain uses TRBV11-2 with TRBJ2-5; TRBD2 matches 7 bases. The length of the CDR3 is 16 residues. V trimming: 5 bases; J trimming: 5 bases; junction bases outside the gene matches: 14. The germline gives CDR1 SGHAT, CDR2 FQNNGV. The CDR3 sequence: CASSPSYGEGSETQYF. In DNA, the CDR3 is TGTGCCAGCAGCCCAAGCTATGGGGAGGGCTCGGAGACCCAGTACTTC.

The chain recombines TRBV19 with TRBJ2-3; 8 bases align to TRBD2. The CDR3 length is 15 residues. Germline V gene sequence: CDR1 LNHDA, CDR2 SQIVND (reference sequence). Trimming at V came to 6 bases and at J to 1 base, leaving 6 bases not matched to a gene. The CDR3 bases are TGTGCCAGTAGGCCCGGGACTAGAGGCACAGATACGCAGTATTTT. Protein: CASRPGTRGTDTQYF. The full variable domain, rest sourced from reference TRBV19 and TRBJ2-3, is DGGITQSPKYLFRKEGQNVTLSCEQNLNHDAMYWYRQDPGQGLRLIYYSQIVNDFQKGDIAEGYSVSREKKESFPLTVTSAQKNPTAFYLCASRPGTRGTDTQYFGPGTRLTVL.

The V and J genes are TRBV19 and TRBJ2-7; 8 nucleotides line up with TRBD2. Trimming at V came to 5 bases and at J to 7 bases, leaving 19 bases not matched to a gene. This CDR3 is 17 amino acids long. Germline loops: CDR1 LNHDA, CDR2 SQIVND (reference sequence). The CDR3 sequence is CASSPSSGLDSYNEQYF. The CDR3 DNA sequence: TGTGCCAGTAGTCCCTCTAGCGGGTTGGACTCCTACAATGAGCAGTACTTC.

This chain uses TRBV11-2 with TRBJ1-4; D may be TRBD1 (6 bases). There are 14 residues in the CDR3. Trimming cost V 5 bases and J 3 bases, with 10 bases left between them. The V gene's germline CDR1 is SGHAT and CDR2 FQNNGV. The CDR3 protein is CASSRTDSNEKLFF. CDR3 bases: TGTGCCAGCAGCCGGACAGACTCTAATGAAAAACTGTTTTTT.

This clonotype has just a few counts. A much larger clonotype is one base distant, so this may be a read error. The chain uses TRBV29-1 and TRBJ1-3, with unresolved D. In germline, CDR1 is SQVTM, CDR2 ANQGSEA. CDR3 length: 15 amino acids. V dropped 4 bases and J dropped 2 bases, with 15 bases sitting between them. CDR3 protein: CSVGVLTVPGNTIYF. CDR3 nucleotide sequence: TGCAGCGTTGGGGTCCTCACCGTCCCTGGAAACACCATATATTTT.

The V call is TRBV27, the J call TRBJ2-1; 11 bases align to TRBD2. CDR1 is MNHEY, CDR2 SMNVEV, per germline (reference sequence). V dropped 9 bases and J dropped 7; count of bases not matched to a gene: 8. The CDR3 contains 14 residues. The CDR3 sequence: CASQLAGDLNEQFF. CDR3 nucleotide sequence: TGTGCCAGTCAACTAGCGGGGGACTTAAATGAGCAGTTCTTC.